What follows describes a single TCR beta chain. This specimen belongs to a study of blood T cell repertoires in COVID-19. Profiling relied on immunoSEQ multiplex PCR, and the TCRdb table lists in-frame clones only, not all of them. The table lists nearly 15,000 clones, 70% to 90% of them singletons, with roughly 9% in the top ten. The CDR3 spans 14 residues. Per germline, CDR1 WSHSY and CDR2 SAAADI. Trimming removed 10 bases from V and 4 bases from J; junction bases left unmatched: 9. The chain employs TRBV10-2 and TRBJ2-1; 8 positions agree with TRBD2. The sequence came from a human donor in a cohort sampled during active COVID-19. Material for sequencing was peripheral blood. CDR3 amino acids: CATSPSGRYNEQFF. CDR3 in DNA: TGCGCCACCTCCCCTAGCGGGCGATACAATGAGCAGTTCTTC.